The 21 T cell receptor beta chains below all came from one sample that was sequenced in a study of vaccination and CD4 T cells after COVID-19. Treatment indicated: approximately 11-day PBMC culture with coronavirus spike peptide pools or control peptides (ViraFEST assay). Their cognate antigens are unknown. The Oncomine TCR Beta short-read assay sequenced DNA from cultured CD4+ T cells. In TCRdb, the PCR reads were re-called with MiXCR into one record per CDR3 protein. The sample contains thousands of distinct CDR3 sequences, 60% of which appear only once. Input material: CD4+ T cells from blood, cultured in vitro. The receptors were sampled from a human donor who had recovered from COVID-19.

The chain couples TRBV24-1 to TRBJ2-5; D tentatively fits TRBD1 or TRBD2 (5 bases each). Deletions cut 1 base from V and 0 bases from J, with 11 bases between. This CDR3 is built from 16 residues. CDR1 is KGHDR and CDR2 is SFDVKD in the germline V gene. DNA for the CDR3: TGTGCCACCAGTGATTTTGGGACGGGGAACCAAGAGACCCAGTACTTC. It yields the protein CATSDFGTGNQETQYF.

This chain links TRBV7-2 with TRBJ2-6; D is uncertain. The CDR3 loop spans 13 amino acids. V lost 3 bases, J lost 2 bases, and 2 bases lay in between. Germline CDR1 SGHTA, CDR2 FQGNSA. CDR3 residues: CASSLAGANVLTF. The CDR3 nucleotides are TGTGCCAGCAGCTTGGCTGGGGCCAACGTCCTGACTTTC.

V gene TRBV7-3 combines with J gene TRBJ2-3, with D possibly being TRBD2 (5 bases). The CDR3 is made up of 14 amino acids. Trimming removed 4 bases at V and 6 bases at J, with 14 bases between. Germline assignment: CDR1 SGHTA and CDR2 FQGTGA. This CDR3 reads CASSSGSLGDTQYF. The CDR3, as DNA: TGTGCCAGCAGCTCGGGAAGCCTTGGGGATACGCAGTATTTT.

The chain is built from TRBV2 and TRBJ1-6, with D possibly matching TRBD1 (5 bases). Germline CDR1 SNHLY, CDR2 FYNNEI. CDR3 length: 15 residues. The V and J ends lost 8 bases and 0 bases respectively, with 11 bases between them. CDR3 in DNA: TGTGCCAGCTGCCGGGGGGGCTCCTATAATTCACCCCTCCACTTT. It specifies CASCRGGSYNSPLHF.

V gene TRBV11-3 combines with J gene TRBJ2-5; no reliable D call. Germline V gives CDR1 SGHNT, CDR2 YENEEA. V lost 4 bases to trimming and J lost 4 bases, with 10 bases between them. The CDR3 loop spans 13 amino acids. CDR3 DNA: TGTGCCAGCAGCTCGAAGAGTGGAGAGACCCAGTACTTC. This gives the protein CASSSKSGETQYF.

This chain joins TRBV20-1 and TRBJ1-1; 7 bases fit TRBD1. The CDR3 has 12 residues. V was clipped by 3 bases and J by 10 bases; unmatched bases: 8. CDR1 is DFQATT and CDR2 is SNEGSKA in the germline V gene (reference sequence). DNA for the CDR3: TGCAGTGCTAGGCCAGGGACAGTCGGAGCTTTCTTT. Translated, it gives CSARPGTVGAFF.

The J gene is TRBJ2-5, the V gene TRBV6-1; 9 bases align to TRBD2. With 6 bases clipped from V and 1 base from J, the junction kept 6 bases outside the gene matches. The CDR3 covers 15 residues. Germline assignment: CDR1 MNHNS and CDR2 SASEGT. CDR3 loop: CASRLAGDFQETQYF. Written as DNA, the CDR3 is TGTGCCAGCAGATTAGCGGGGGACTTCCAAGAGACCCAGTACTTC.

The chain employs TRBV2 and TRBJ1-2; TRBD1 might be the D (5 bases). Looked up from germline, CDR1 is SNHLY and CDR2 is FYNNEI. The CDR3 is 14 amino acids. Trimming took 4 bases from V and 4 from J, leaving 13 bases between them. The DNA of the CDR3 is TGTGCCAGCAGTGCAGAGACAGCCAGCTATGGCTACACCTTC. Encoded protein: CASSAETASYGYTF.

V usage is TRBV24-1 and J usage is TRBJ2-3; 8 nucleotides agree with TRBD1. The trim removed 4 bases at V and 6 bases at J, leaving 2 bases unmatched. Germline-derived CDR1 and CDR2 are KGHDR and SFDVKD. This CDR3 has 13 residues. CDR3 nucleotide sequence: TGTGCCACCAGTGACTCAGGGGGCGATACGCAGTATTTT. Its protein is CATSDSGGDTQYF.

The V call is TRBV9, the J call TRBJ2-3; maybe TRBD1 (6 bases). The CDR3 extends over 14 amino acids. V was clipped by 3 bases and J by 0 bases, with 8 bases between them. Germline CDR1 and CDR2: SGDLS and YYNGEE. The CDR3 DNA reads as TGTGCCAGCAGCGGGGGGACAAGCACAGATACGCAGTATTTT. It encodes CASSGGTSTDTQYF.

The V and J genes are TRBV6-5 and TRBJ2-5, with D possibly matching TRBD2 (6 bases). V lost 0 bases and J lost 1, with 9 bases in between. Germline V CDR1 and CDR2: MNHEY, SVGAGI. The CDR3 is 15 residues long. Here the CDR3 reads CASSYSGTFQETQYF. The CDR3 region has the DNA TGTGCCAGCAGTTACTCGGGGACTTTCCAAGAGACCCAGTACTTC.

The CDR3 loop reads CASRPGQVFGYTF. The CDR3 nucleotides read TGTGCCAGCAGACCGGGACAGGTATTTGGCTACACCTTC. V and J are TRBV6-1 and TRBJ1-2, with 8 nucleotides matching TRBD1. Per the germline V gene, CDR1 is MNHNS and CDR2 is SASEGT. CDR3 length equals 13 residues. Germline trimming cut 6 bases from V and 7 bases from J; bases unmatched to any gene: 7.

The J gene is TRBJ2-7, the V gene TRBV20-1; D perhaps matches TRBD1 (7 bases). The CDR3 is 15 amino acids. The V gene's germline CDR1 is DFQATT and CDR2 SNEGSKA (reference sequence). Trimming shortened V by 3 bases and J by 7 bases, and 22 bases separated the two germline ends. CDR3 sequence: CSASKGASDREEQYF. CDR3 sequence (DNA): TGCAGTGCTAGTAAGGGGGCTAGCGATAGGGAGGAGCAGTACTTC.

This chain connects TRBV12-3 or TRBV12-4 to TRBJ2-5, with no clear D. The V end lost 1 base, the J end lost 5 bases, and 11 bases lay between the germline ends. This CDR3 contains 14 residues. The DNA of the CDR3 is TGTGCCAGCAGTTTAGACGGAGCCGTGGAGACCCAGTACTTC. Its translation is CASSLDGAVETQYF.

CDR3 DNA: TGTGCCAGCAGTCCCCGGCGGGGGTCCCTTTACGAGCAGTACTTC. It is translated as CASSPRRGSLYEQYF. This sequence joins TRBV2 and TRBJ2-7, with TRBD2 matching over 7 bases. V lost 5 bases, J lost 4 bases, and 11 bases stayed unmatched. This CDR3 comprises 15 residues. The V gene's germline CDR1 is SNHLY and CDR2 FYNNEI.

This chain links TRBV2 with TRBJ1-2; no clear D gene. Per the germline V gene, CDR1 is SNHLY and CDR2 is FYNNEI. This CDR3 comprises 14 residues. Trimming removed 4 bases from V and 3 bases from J, with 12 bases in between. In DNA, the CDR3 is TGTGCCAGCAGTGTAGGTAGTGGATACTATGGCTACACCTTC. This sequence encodes CASSVGSGYYGYTF. Supplemented by reference TRBV2 and TRBJ1-2, the full variable domain reads EPEVTQTPSHQVTQMGQEVILRCVPISNHLYFYWYRQILGQKVEFLVSFYNNEISEKSEIFDDQFSVERPDGSNFTLKIRSTKLEDSAMYFCASSVGSGYYGYTFGSGTRLTVV.

The chain has TRBV7-9 and TRBJ2-2, with a weak D call TRBD1 (6 bases). Trimming removed 1 base at V and 6 bases at J, with 12 bases between. The germline V gene encodes CDR1 SEHNR and CDR2 FQNEAQ (reference sequence). This CDR3 spans 15 amino acids. CDR3 in DNA: TGTGCCAGCAGCTTAGTCAGGGGTAACGCCGGGGAGCTGTTTTTT. It specifies CASSLVRGNAGELFF.

Points on this clonotype: Since a much larger clone is just one base distant, this may be a read error. The chain uses TRBV12-3 or TRBV12-4 and TRBJ2-3; D may match TRBD1 or TRBD2 (5 bases each). This CDR3 spans 13 amino acids. The chain's CDR3 is CASSLGGWGTQCF. CDR3 nucleotides: TGTGCCAGCAGTTTAGGGGGGTGGGGTACGCAGTGTTTT.

The gene calls are TRBV7-9 and TRBJ1-1; 8 bases match TRBD1. The CDR3 totals 13 residues. Losses at the gene ends were 4 bases for V and 5 bases for J; bases not matched to a gene: 3. From germline, CDR1 is SEHNR and CDR2 FQNEAQ (reference sequence). The CDR3 loop is CASSSRGPTEAFF. CDR3 nucleotides: TGTGCCAGCAGCTCCAGGGGGCCAACTGAAGCTTTCTTT.

The CDR3 DNA follows: TGTGCCAGCAGTTCCGGCCGGGACAGGGTAACAGATACGCAGTATTTT. Protein: CASSSGRDRVTDTQYF. The chain has TRBV6-5 and TRBJ2-3, with 9 bases that match TRBD1. CDR1 is MNHEY and CDR2 is SVGAGI in the germline V gene. V dropped 4 bases and J dropped 3; count of bases not matched to a gene: 8. The length of the CDR3 is 16 residues.

The V call is TRBV6-2 or TRBV6-3, the J call TRBJ1-1; D call uncertain. The germline V and J ends were trimmed by 7 bases and 1 base, with 13 bases remaining between them. The CDR3 spans 14 residues. The germline CDR1 and CDR2 sequences are MNHEY and SVGEGT. In nucleotides, the CDR3 is TGTGCCAGCATCTCTTTCTTGGGGAACACTGAAGCTTTCTTT. Protein sequence: CASISFLGNTEAFF.